This T cell receptor beta chain was sequenced during a study of beta chain features in type 1 diabetes. On the study more broadly: Age, gender, cell numbers and subset yield matched between patients and controls. Notes on the study in general: Moderate yet significant TCRB CDR3 shortening was seen in Type 1 diabetes patients in all four CD4+ subsets.

V lost 5 bases, J lost 0 bases, and 8 bases lay in between. This CDR3 contains 15 residues. Per the germline V gene, CDR1 is MNHEY and CDR2 is SMNVEV (reference sequence). Only a few counts were recorded for this clone. Its antigen remains unknown. cDNA synthesis used the whole RNA isolate, giving expressed TCRB sequences. The repertoire was sequenced with immunoSEQ multiplex PCR; TCRdb's copy has only in-frame clones and lacks some. Of some 40,000 clones in the sample, 49% are singletons; the top ten hold 0.72%. Sequenced material: central memory CD4+ T cells from blood. This sequence was found in a woman younger than 35 in good health. The V gene is TRBV27, the J gene TRBJ2-6; D is undetermined. This CDR3 reads CASSRTSSGANVLTF. The CDR3 nucleotides are TGTGCCAGCAGTCGAACCAGCTCTGGGGCCAACGTCCTGACTTTC. The full variable domain, with the rest looked up from reference TRBV27 and TRBJ2-6, is EAQVTQNPRYLITVTGKKLTVTCSQNMNHEYMSWYRQDPGLGLRQIYYSMNVEVTDKGDVPEGYKVSRKEKRNFPLILESPSPNQTSLYFCASSRTSSGANVLTFGAGSRLTVL.